These 20 T cell receptor beta chains came from one sample sequenced in a study of shared clonotypes between healthy human individuals. The protocol was immunoSEQ multiplex PCR, while the TCRdb copy is restricted to in-frame clones and leaves out a portion. Here the sample spans some 2,500,000 clones, 80% to 95% being singletons. Sequencing was done on a sample of naive CD4+ T cells from PBMCs. As for subset: CD45RA+ positively selected. These receptors were taken from a man aged 18-30 years in good health. Some clones in this sample may be carry-over from other donors' samples.

The chain employs TRBV18 and TRBJ2-3; 10 bases line up with TRBD2. The CDR3 consists of 18 residues. Unmatched junction bases numbered 8, after V lost 2 bases and J lost 0 bases. Looked up from germline, CDR1 is KGHSH and CDR2 is LQKENI. The DNA of the CDR3 is TGTGCCAGCTCACCATACGGGACTAGCGTCGGGAGCACAGATACGCAGTATTTT. Protein: CASSPYGTSVGSTDTQYF.

The rearrangement joins TRBV28 to TRBJ1-5; 12 bases match TRBD1. This CDR3 comprises 19 residues. Germline V gives CDR1 MDHEN, CDR2 SYDVKM. With V trimmed by 6 bases and J by 0 bases, 12 bases remained unmatched. This chain's CDR3 is CASSPLGQGALYSNQPQHF. The CDR3 DNA is TGTGCCAGCAGCCCCCTGGGACAGGGGGCCCTCTATAGCAATCAGCCCCAGCATTTT.

Comment on this clone: The same CDR3 can be traced to other DNA sequences in this sample. The chain employs TRBV6-5 and TRBJ2-5, with D possibly being TRBD1 (5 bases). Trimming left V 5 bases short and J 2 bases short, with 9 bases between. Germline CDR1 MNHEY, CDR2 SVGAGI. The CDR3 length is 13 residues. The CDR3 bases are TGTGCCAGCAGTCGACAGAGACAAGAGACCCAGTACTTC. Amino acid sequence: CASSRQRQETQYF.

With regard to this clone: The sample has other DNA sequences that encode this CDR3 too. The chain joins TRBV28 to TRBJ1-2, with D perhaps TRBD1 (5 bases). CDR1 is MDHEN and CDR2 is SYDVKM in the germline V gene. This CDR3 contains 12 residues. Trimming removed 1 base from V and 8 bases from J, with 8 bases in between. This CDR3 is CASSLSGGGYTF. The DNA for the CDR3 is TGTGCCAGCAGTTTATCGGGGGGAGGCTACACCTTC.

CDR3 DNA sequence: TGTGCCAGCAGCTTGGTGGTAAAGAGTATGAACACTGAAGCTTTCTTT. It yields the protein CASSLVVKSMNTEAFF. The chain uses TRBV5-4 and TRBJ1-1; unclear D gene. The CDR3 extends over 16 amino acids. Germline V CDR1 and CDR2: SGHNT, YYREEE (reference sequence). Between the trimmed V and J ends, which lost 0 bases and 0 bases, there was a span of 12 bases.

This chain joins TRBV5-4 and TRBJ2-1, with D possibly TRBD1 on 5 matching bases. This CDR3 is 14 amino acids long. Trimming stripped 7 bases from V and 1 base from J, with 12 bases between. The germline V gene encodes CDR1 SGHNT and CDR2 YYREEE (reference sequence). The CDR3 DNA follows: TGTGCCAGCTGGACATTTAATTCCTACAATGAGCAGTTCTTC. Its protein is CASWTFNSYNEQFF.

The V and J genes are TRBV6-6 and TRBJ1-2; unclear D gene. Trimming left V 2 bases short and J 4 bases short, with 8 bases between. This CDR3 has 13 amino acids. Germline V gives CDR1 MNHNY, CDR2 SVGAGI (reference sequence). The CDR3 loop reads CASSYTSGYGYTF. CDR3 DNA sequence: TGTGCCAGCAGTTACACGTCAGGCTATGGCTACACCTTC.

The V call is TRBV27, the J call TRBJ2-1, with 13 bases lining up with TRBD2. The CDR3 contains 15 residues. Germline CDR1 and CDR2: MNHEY and SMNVEV (reference sequence). J lost 4 bases, V lost 5 bases, and 2 bases had no gene match. The CDR3 DNA sequence: TGTGCCAGCAGTGGGGGACTAGCGGGATACAATGAGCAGTTCTTC. This encodes CASSGGLAGYNEQFF.

The chain uses TRBV25-1 and TRBJ1-6, with D tentatively TRBD1 (5 bases). Germline V lookup: CDR1 MGHDK, CDR2 SYGVNS. V lost 0 bases and J lost 7, with 10 bases in between. The CDR3 runs 15 residues. Here the CDR3 DNA reads TGTGCCAGCAGTGAATACGCCAGGGCGAATTCACCCCTCCACTTT. Translating gives CASSEYARANSPLHF.

This clone appeared once. The chain employs TRBV29-1 and TRBJ2-7; D unresolved. CDR3 size: 12 residues. The V gene lost 7 bases and the J gene lost 2 bases, with 12 bases spanning the gap. CDR1 is SQVTM and CDR2 is ANQGSEA in the germline V gene. The CDR3 bases are TGCAGCGACTCGGACCTGACCTACGAGCAGTACTTC. As protein: CSDSDLTYEQYF.

This chain connects TRBV7-2 to TRBJ2-3; possible D gene TRBD2, 5 bases. The CDR3 consists of 17 residues. V was trimmed by 2 bases and J by 2 bases, leaving 17 bases between them. Germline V gene data show CDR1 as SGHTA and CDR2 as FQGNSA. CDR3 amino acids: CASSLFPPRGYTDTQYF. The CDR3 nucleotides read TGTGCCAGCAGCTTATTCCCCCCCCGGGGTTACACAGATACGCAGTATTTT.

In its sample, this clone was seen once. The rearrangement links TRBV18 to TRBJ2-7, with TRBD1 matching over 9 bases. Germline V gene data show CDR1 as KGHSH and CDR2 as LQKENI. The CDR3 spans 17 residues. The V segment lost 3 bases and the J segment 0 bases; nucleotides outside the gene matches: 9. The CDR3 coding sequence is TGTGCCAGCTCACCCCTCGTTGGGGACAGGGACTCCTACGAGCAGTACTTC. It specifies CASSPLVGDRDSYEQYF. The variable domain in full, completed from reference TRBV18 and TRBJ2-7, reads NAGVMQNPRHLVRRRGQEARLRCSPMKGHSHVYWYRQLPEEGLKFMVYLQKENIIDESGMPKERFSAEFPKEGPSILRIQQVVRGDSAAYFCASSPLVGDRDSYEQYFGPGTRLTVT.

The rearrangement uses TRBV5-1 and TRBJ2-7; TRBD2 matches at 10 bases. Germline V CDR1 and CDR2: SGHRS, YFSETQ. The CDR3 is made up of 16 amino acids. V shed 2 bases and J 7 bases; nucleotides not matched to a gene: 12. As DNA, the CDR3 is TGCGCCAGCAGCTTATCGCCAGCGGGAGGGTTTGAAGAGCAGTACTTC. It specifies CASSLSPAGGFEEQYF.

The V and J genes are TRBV6-5 and TRBJ1-5; no definite D call. Germline CDR1 MNHEY, CDR2 SVGAGI. The V end lost 5 bases, the J end lost 7 bases, and 18 bases lay between the germline ends. There are 15 residues in the CDR3. The DNA of the CDR3 is TGTGCCAGCAGTAACGAAACTTATTATAGGCAGCCCCAGCATTTT. Its translation: CASSNETYYRQPQHF.

This clone was seen a single time. This rearrangement joins TRBV30 to TRBJ2-7; 7 bases are a match to TRBD2. CDR1 and CDR2 from the germline V gene are GTSNPN and SVGIG (reference sequence). Trimming cost V 0 bases and J 5 bases; bases outside gene matches: 10. The CDR3 runs 15 residues. CDR3 coding DNA: TGTGCCTGGAGTGTTGCGGGAGCCTCGGGACACGAGCAGTACTTC. It specifies CAWSVAGASGHEQYF.

On this clone: Other DNA sequences of this sample code for an identical CDR3. V and J are TRBV2 and TRBJ1-5; maybe TRBD1 (5 bases). The CDR3 spans 13 residues. CDR1 is SNHLY and CDR2 is FYNNEI in the germline V gene. The V end lost 8 bases, the J end lost 4 bases, and 12 bases lay between the germline ends. In nucleotides, the CDR3 is TGTGCCAGCTCGGGGGACCTAAATCAGCCCCAGCATTTT. It translates to CASSGDLNQPQHF.

V usage is TRBV7-3 and J usage is TRBJ1-1; 10 bases align to TRBD1. The CDR3 is 15 residues long. Germline CDR1 SGHTA, CDR2 FQGTGA. V lost 1 base, J lost 5 bases, and 4 bases stayed unmatched. The CDR3 region has the DNA TGTGCCAGCAGCTTAAGACAGGGGGCTTGGACTGAAGCTTTCTTT. Amino acids: CASSLRQGAWTEAFF.

The V call is TRBV2, the J call TRBJ1-6; TRBD1 might be the D (6 bases). V lost 6 bases to trimming and J lost 5 bases, with 14 bases between them. The V gene's germline CDR1 is SNHLY and CDR2 FYNNEI. The CDR3 is 15 amino acids. Written as DNA, the CDR3 is TGTGCCAGCAGAGGTATCAGGGGTAATAATTCACCCCTCCACTTT. This translates into CASRGIRGNNSPLHF.

The chain has TRBV6-4 and TRBJ2-5; either TRBD1 or TRBD2 may supply D (6 bases each). The germline V gene encodes CDR1 MRHNA and CDR2 SNTAGT. This CDR3 is built from 16 residues. V was clipped by 9 bases and J by 2 bases, with 22 bases between them. CDR3 loop: CARDTGEQGGQETQYF. The CDR3 nucleotides are TGTGCCAGGGACACGGGGGAACAGGGTGGACAAGAGACCCAGTACTTC.

The chain uses TRBV15 and TRBJ1-2; 11 bases line up with TRBD1. Germline loops: CDR1 LNHNV, CDR2 YYDKDF (reference sequence). The CDR3 covers 14 residues. The trim removed 1 base at V and 7 bases at J, leaving 2 bases unmatched. The CDR3, as DNA: TGTGCCACCAGCAGAGGGACAGGGGGCAGTGGCTACACCTTC. It specifies CATSRGTGGSGYTF.